The clone carrying this T cell receptor beta chain was counted once. Germline V lookup: CDR1 SEHNR, CDR2 FQNEAQ (reference sequence). The CDR3 contains 16 residues. Unmatched junction bases numbered 12, after V lost 6 bases and J lost 3 bases. With random hexamers, 0.5 to 1 ug RNA was reverse transcribed. Multiplex PCR with immunoSEQ amplified the TCR beta CDR3 across 54 Vbeta and 13 Jbeta. Each CDR3 protein is one row after TCRdb ran MiXCR on the immunoSEQ multiplex PCR reads. The sample includes 100,000 to 150,000 distinct CDR3 sequences, 65% to 90% of them seen just once. These data come from a study of CD8 T cells in Susac syndrome. CD8+ and CD4+ T cells taken from blood had their TCR beta sequenced. FACS was used to enrich TEMRA cells, whereas the CD8+ and CD4+ T cells were obtained by negative isolation.

This sequence joins TRBV7-9 and TRBJ1-1; 8 bases line up with TRBD1. The receptor's source is a human donor with multiple sclerosis. Material: CD8+ T cells from PBMCs. The CDR3 loop is CASSSTRTGKDTEAFF. For the CDR3, the DNA is TGTGCCAGCAGTTCAACTAGGACAGGGAAGGACACTGAAGCTTTCTTT. Together with reference TRBV7-9 and TRBJ1-1, the CDR3 gives the full variable domain: DTGVSQNPRHKITKRGQNVTFRCDPISEHNRLYWYRQTLGQGPEFLTYFQNEAQLEKSRLLSDRFSAERPKGSFSTLEIQRTEQGDSAMYLCASSSTRTGKDTEAFFGQGTRLTVV.